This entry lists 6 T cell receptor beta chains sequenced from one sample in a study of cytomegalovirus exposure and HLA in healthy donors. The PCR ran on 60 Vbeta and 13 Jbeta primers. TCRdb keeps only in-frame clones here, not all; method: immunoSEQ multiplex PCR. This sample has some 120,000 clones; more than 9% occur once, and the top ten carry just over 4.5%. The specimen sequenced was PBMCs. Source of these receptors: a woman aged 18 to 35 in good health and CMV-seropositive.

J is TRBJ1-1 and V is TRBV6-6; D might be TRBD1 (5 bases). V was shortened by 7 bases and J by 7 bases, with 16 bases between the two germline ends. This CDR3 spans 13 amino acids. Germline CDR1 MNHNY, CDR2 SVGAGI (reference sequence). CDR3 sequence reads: CASNYQGTGEAFF. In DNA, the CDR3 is TGTGCCAGCAATTATCAGGGTACGGGTGAAGCTTTCTTT.

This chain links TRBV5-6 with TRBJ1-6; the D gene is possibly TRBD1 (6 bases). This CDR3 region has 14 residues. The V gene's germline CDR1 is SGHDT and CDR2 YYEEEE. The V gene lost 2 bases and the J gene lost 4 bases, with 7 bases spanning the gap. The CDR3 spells CASSLGGYNSPLHF. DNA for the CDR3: TGTGCCAGCAGCTTAGGGGGATATAATTCACCCCTCCACTTT.

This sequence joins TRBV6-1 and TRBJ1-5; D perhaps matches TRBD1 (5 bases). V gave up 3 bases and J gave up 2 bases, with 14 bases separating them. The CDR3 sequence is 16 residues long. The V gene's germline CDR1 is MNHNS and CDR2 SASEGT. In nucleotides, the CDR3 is TGTGCCAGCAGTGACCCGGACGGGGGACGCAATCAGCCCCAGCATTTT. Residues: CASSDPDGGRNQPQHF.

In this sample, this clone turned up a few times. This chain's CDR3 is CASSFSGQDYGYTF. The CDR3 region has the DNA TGTGCCAGCAGTTTCTCGGGACAGGACTATGGCTACACCTTC. The V and J genes are TRBV28 and TRBJ1-2; 8 bases match TRBD1. The CDR3 is 14 residues long. Germline V gene lookup returns CDR1 MDHEN and CDR2 SYDVKM. The junction had 3 bases not matched to a gene; V was cut back by 3 bases and J by 3 bases.

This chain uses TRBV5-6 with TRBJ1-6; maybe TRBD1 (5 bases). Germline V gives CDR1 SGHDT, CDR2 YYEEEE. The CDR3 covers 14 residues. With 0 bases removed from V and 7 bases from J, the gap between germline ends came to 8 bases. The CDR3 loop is CASSLGTPNSPLHF. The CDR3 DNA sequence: TGTGCCAGCAGCTTGGGGACACCCAATTCACCCCTCCACTTT.

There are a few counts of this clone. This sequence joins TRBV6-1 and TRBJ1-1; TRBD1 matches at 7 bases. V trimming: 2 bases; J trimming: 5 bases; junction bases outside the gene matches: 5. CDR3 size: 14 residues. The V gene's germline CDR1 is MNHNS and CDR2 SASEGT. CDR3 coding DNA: TGTGCCAGCAGTGAACCGGGACAGTTAACTGAAGCTTTCTTT. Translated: CASSEPGQLTEAFF.